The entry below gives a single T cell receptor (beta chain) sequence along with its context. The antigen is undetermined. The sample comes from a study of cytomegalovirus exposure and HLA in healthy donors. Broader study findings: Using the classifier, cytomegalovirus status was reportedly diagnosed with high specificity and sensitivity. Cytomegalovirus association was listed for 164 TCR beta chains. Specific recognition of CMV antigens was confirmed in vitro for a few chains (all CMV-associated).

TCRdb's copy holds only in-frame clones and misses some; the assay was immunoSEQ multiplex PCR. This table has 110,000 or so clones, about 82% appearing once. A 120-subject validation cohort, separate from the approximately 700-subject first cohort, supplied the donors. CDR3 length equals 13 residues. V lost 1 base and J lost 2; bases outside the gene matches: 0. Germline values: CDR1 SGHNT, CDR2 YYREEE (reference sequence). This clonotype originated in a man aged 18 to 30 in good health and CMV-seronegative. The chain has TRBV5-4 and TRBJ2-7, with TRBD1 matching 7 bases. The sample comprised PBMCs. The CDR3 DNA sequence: TGTGCCAGCAGCTTGCAGGGGGCCTACGAGCAGTACTTC. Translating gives CASSLQGAYEQYF.